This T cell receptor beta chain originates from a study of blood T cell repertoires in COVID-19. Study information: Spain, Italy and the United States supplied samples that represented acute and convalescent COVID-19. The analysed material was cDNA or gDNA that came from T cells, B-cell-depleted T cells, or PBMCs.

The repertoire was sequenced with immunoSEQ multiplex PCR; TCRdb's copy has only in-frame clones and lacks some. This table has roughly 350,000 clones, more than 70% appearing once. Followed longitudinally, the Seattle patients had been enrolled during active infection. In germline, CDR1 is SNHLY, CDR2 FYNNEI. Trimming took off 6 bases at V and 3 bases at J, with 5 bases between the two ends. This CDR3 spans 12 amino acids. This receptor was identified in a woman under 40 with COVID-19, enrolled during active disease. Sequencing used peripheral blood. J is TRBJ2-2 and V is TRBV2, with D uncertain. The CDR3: CASSADTGELFF. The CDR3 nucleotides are TGTGCCAGCAGCGCAGACACCGGGGAGCTGTTTTTT.